The 10 T cell receptor beta chains reported below all come from one sample, sequenced in a study of CD8 T cells in Susac syndrome. When the RNA was reverse transcribed, random hexamers were used with an input of about 0.45 to 1 ug. TCRdb itself ran the immunoSEQ multiplex PCR reads through MiXCR, one entry per CDR3 protein. The table records roughly 140,000 distinct CDR3 sequences, under 97% of them present only once. Input material: CD4+ T cells from PBMCs. These TCRs come from a human donor with Susac syndrome.

This rearrangement joins TRBV9 to TRBJ2-1, with D perhaps TRBD1 (6 bases). Trimming cost V 0 bases and J 7 bases, with 14 bases left between them. Germline CDR1 reads SGDLS; CDR2 reads YYNGEE. This CDR3 spans 15 amino acids. The chain's CDR3 is CASSVGLEQGNEQFF. CDR3 nucleotide sequence: TGTGCCAGCAGCGTAGGACTGGAGCAGGGGAATGAGCAGTTCTTC.

The chain combines TRBV7-3 with TRBJ1-1; 7 nucleotides align to TRBD1. Per the germline V gene, CDR1 is SGHTA and CDR2 is FQGTGA. The V and J ends lost 5 bases and 4 bases, in that order; junction bases with no gene match: 7. This CDR3 region has 14 residues. The CDR3 protein is CASSPGTAPTEAFF. In DNA, the CDR3 is TGTGCCAGCAGCCCGGGGACAGCTCCCACTGAAGCTTTCTTT.

The chain employs TRBV5-1 and TRBJ2-1, with D hard to call. Germline V gene data show CDR1 as SGHRS and CDR2 as YFSETQ. This CDR3 comprises 15 residues. Trimming shortened V by 0 bases and J by 1 base, and 8 bases separated the two germline ends. Here the CDR3 DNA reads TGCGCCAGCAGCTTGGATGTGGGGTCCTACAATGAGCAGTTCTTC. This codes for CASSLDVGSYNEQFF.

This clonotype appeared once. The chain links TRBV20-1 to TRBJ2-7, with 11 bases matching TRBD2. In germline, CDR1 is DFQATT, CDR2 SNEGSKA (reference sequence). The CDR3 is 17 residues long. Unmatched junction bases numbered 10, after V lost 0 bases and J lost 3 bases. CDR3 bases: TGCAGTGCTAGAGAACATCAATCTAGCGGGAGGTTCTACGAGCAGTACTTC. Protein product: CSAREHQSSGRFYEQYF.

This sequence joins TRBV4-1 and TRBJ2-5; tentatively, D is TRBD2 (5 bases). V was clipped by 3 bases and J by 0 bases, with 14 bases between them. This CDR3 has 16 amino acids. Per germline, CDR1 MGHRA and CDR2 YSYEKL. The CDR3 DNA reads TGCGCCAGCAGCCAGACCATACCGGGATACCAAGAGACCCAGTACTTC. This sequence encodes CASSQTIPGYQETQYF.

The chain has TRBV3-1 and TRBJ2-1; 8 bases agree with TRBD1. The CDR3 spans 14 residues. CDR1 LGHDT and CDR2 YNNKEL come from the germline V gene (reference sequence). J lost 5 bases, V lost 4 bases, and 4 bases had no gene match. CDR3 sequence reads: CASSRDRRHNEQFF. The DNA for the CDR3 is TGTGCCAGCAGCCGGGACAGGAGGCACAATGAGCAGTTCTTC.

This chain joins TRBV12-3 or TRBV12-4 and TRBJ2-6; tentatively, D is TRBD1 (5 bases). There are 13 residues in the CDR3. The V end lost 10 bases, the J end lost 1 base, and 8 bases lay between the germline ends. The CDR3 sequence is CAMRTSGANVLTF. CDR3 DNA: TGTGCCATGCGGACATCTGGGGCCAACGTCCTGACTTTC.

This chain joins TRBV15 and TRBJ2-5; D remains ambiguous. This CDR3 has 13 residues. Germline lookup yields CDR1 LNHNV and CDR2 YYDKDF (reference sequence). V lost 0 bases, J lost 2 bases, and 4 bases lay in between. CDR3 DNA: TGTGCCACCAGCAGAGAACCACAAGAGACCCAGTACTTC. Amino acids: CATSREPQETQYF.

This chain uses TRBV7-3 with TRBJ2-3; D not certain. The CDR3 has 16 amino acids. The V end was cut by 5 bases, the J end by 1 base, with 16 bases between. CDR1 is SGHTA and CDR2 is FQGTGA in the germline V gene. CDR3 DNA sequence: TGTGCCAGCAGCCCGTCTTTGGGTAGGGGCACAGATACGCAGTATTTT. It specifies CASSPSLGRGTDTQYF.

The V and J genes are TRBV7-9 and TRBJ2-3; 10 nucleotides match TRBD2. CDR1 is SEHNR and CDR2 is FQNEAQ in the germline V gene (reference sequence). The CDR3 covers 15 residues. After removal of 5 bases from V and 3 bases from J, the junction contained 5 bases not matched to a gene. Here the CDR3 DNA reads TGTGCCAGCAGCCTTCTAGCGGGAGTTACAGATACGCAGTATTTT. Amino acid sequence: CASSLLAGVTDTQYF.